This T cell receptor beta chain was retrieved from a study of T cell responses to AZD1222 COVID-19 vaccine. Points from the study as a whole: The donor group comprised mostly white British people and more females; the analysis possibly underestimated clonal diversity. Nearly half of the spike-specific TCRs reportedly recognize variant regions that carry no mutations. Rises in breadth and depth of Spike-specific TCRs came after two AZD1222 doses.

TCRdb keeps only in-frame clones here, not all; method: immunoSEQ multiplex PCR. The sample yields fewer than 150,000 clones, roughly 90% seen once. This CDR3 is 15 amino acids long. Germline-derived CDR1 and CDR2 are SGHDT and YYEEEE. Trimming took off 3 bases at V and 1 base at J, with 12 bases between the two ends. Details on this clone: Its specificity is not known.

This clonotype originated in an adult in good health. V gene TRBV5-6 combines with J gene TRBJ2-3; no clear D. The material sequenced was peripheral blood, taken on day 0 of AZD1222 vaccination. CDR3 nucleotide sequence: TGTGCCAGCAGCTCTCGCGGACCAGGCACAGATACGCAGTATTTT. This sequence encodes CASSSRGPGTDTQYF. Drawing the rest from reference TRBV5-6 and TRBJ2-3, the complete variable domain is DAGVTQSPTHLIKTRGQQVTLRCSPKSGHDTVSWYQQALGQGPQFIFQYYEEEERQRGNFPDRFSGHQFPNYSSELNVNALLLGDSALYLCASSSRGPGTDTQYFGPGTRLTVL.